This record covers a single T cell receptor beta chain. Its matching antigen is unknown. For the second PCR, which ran for about 6 to 12 cycles, a sample-barcoded 5' primer and a J-beta primer mix were used. TCRdb ran MiXCR on the 5' RACE reads and lists one entry per CDR3 protein. The sample carries around 990,000 distinct CDR3 sequences, 35% to 40% recorded once. The data were obtained in a study of blood T cells in healthy people across ages. Trimming at V came to 4 bases and at J to 5 bases, leaving 2 bases not matched to a gene. Germline V gives CDR1 SQVTM, CDR2 ANQGSEA. CDR3 length equals 13 residues. General observations from the study: Unsorted PBMC material precluded a definitive naive versus antigen-experienced comparison.

The sequenced material came from blood. The receptor was derived from a man aged 18 to 29 in good health. J is TRBJ2-2 and V is TRBV29-1; the match to TRBD1 covers 9 bases. CDR3 sequence (DNA): TGCAGCGTTGGGACAGGGGCAACCGGGGAGCTGTTTTTT. Its translation: CSVGTGATGELFF.